The T cell receptor (beta chain) described here comes from a study of T cell changes during pregnancy in multiple sclerosis. The data were produced by immunoSEQ multiplex PCR, yet TCRdb's version contains in-frame clones alone and is incomplete. Among about 55,000 clones listed, 94% were seen once. The germline CDR1 and CDR2 sequences are MNHEY and SMNVEV (reference sequence). V shed 8 bases and J 7 bases; nucleotides not matched to a gene: 6. This CDR3 has 13 residues. The chain combines TRBV27 with TRBJ2-1, with 9 bases that match TRBD2. The sample was CD8+ T cells from peripheral blood mononuclear cells, taken in the third trimester of pregnancy. This receptor was taken from a female donor with multiple sclerosis, enrolled in a pregnancy study. The CDR3 DNA reads as TGTGCCAGCGGTCTAGCGGGACAGAATGAGCAGTTCTTC. It codes for CASGLAGQNEQFF.